The sequence of this T cell receptor (beta chain) was determined in a study of cytomegalovirus exposure and HLA in healthy donors. V gave up 0 bases and J gave up 4 bases, with 15 bases separating them. The CDR3 is made up of 16 amino acids. CDR1 is SGDLS, CDR2 YYNGEE, per germline. The study ran its PCR with 60 Vbeta and 13 Jbeta primers. Produced via immunoSEQ multiplex PCR; TCRdb's table is partial and in-frame only. The data contain about 99,000 clones, about 75% of them seen just once; the ten biggest clones take up around 6.1%. The source is a man aged 55 to 69 in good health and CMV-seropositive. The sequencing sample was made of PBMCs. The chain links TRBV9 to TRBJ2-3; D perhaps matches TRBD2 (5 bases). CDR3 residues: CASSVEVRGVADTQYF. CDR3 DNA: TGTGCCAGCAGCGTAGAGGTCCGGGGAGTAGCAGATACGCAGTATTTT.